This TCR beta chain derives from a study of blood T cell repertoires in COVID-19. Participants had their cohort set by participant-reported clinical history. CDR3 length: 15 residues. The J segment lost 6 bases and the V segment lost 5 bases, leaving 6 bases of the junction unmatched. Germline V gene sequence: CDR1 LNHDA, CDR2 SQIVND (reference sequence). Sequencing was performed with immunoSEQ multiplex PCR; in TCRdb, only in-frame clones are kept and a portion is missing. The sample yields 95,000 to 150,000 clones, about four fifths seen once. The gene calls are TRBV19 and TRBJ2-7, with TRBD2 identical over 14 bases. Input material: PBMCs or T cells enriched from blood (not recorded which). This sequence originates from a woman in her 30s who had recovered from COVID-19. CDR3 in DNA: TGTGCCAGTAGTTCCCGGACTAGCGGGAGGCTCGAGCAGTACTTC. This encodes CASSSRTSGRLEQYF.